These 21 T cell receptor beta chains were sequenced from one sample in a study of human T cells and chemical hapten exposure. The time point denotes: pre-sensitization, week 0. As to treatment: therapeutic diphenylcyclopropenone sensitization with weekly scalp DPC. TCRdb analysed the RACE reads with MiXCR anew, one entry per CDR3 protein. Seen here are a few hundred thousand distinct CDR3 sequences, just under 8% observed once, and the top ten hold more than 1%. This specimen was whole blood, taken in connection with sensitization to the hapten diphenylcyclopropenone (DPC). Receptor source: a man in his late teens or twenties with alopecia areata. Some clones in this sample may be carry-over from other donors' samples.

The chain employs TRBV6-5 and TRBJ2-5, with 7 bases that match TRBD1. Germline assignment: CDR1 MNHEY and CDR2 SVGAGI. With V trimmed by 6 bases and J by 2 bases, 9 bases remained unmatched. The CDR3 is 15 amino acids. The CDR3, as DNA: TGTGCCAGCAGCCCAGGACCACAGGGGCAAGAGACCCAGTACTTC. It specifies CASSPGPQGQETQYF.

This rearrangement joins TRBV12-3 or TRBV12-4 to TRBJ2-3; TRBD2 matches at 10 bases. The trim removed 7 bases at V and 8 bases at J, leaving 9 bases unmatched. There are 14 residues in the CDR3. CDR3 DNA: TGTGCCAGCACAAGCGGGGGGGCCGGCGGTACGCAGTATTTT. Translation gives CASTSGGAGGTQYF.

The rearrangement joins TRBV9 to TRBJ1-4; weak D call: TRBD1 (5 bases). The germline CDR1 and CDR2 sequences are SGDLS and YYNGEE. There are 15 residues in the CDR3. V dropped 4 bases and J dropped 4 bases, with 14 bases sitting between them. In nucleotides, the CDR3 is TGTGCCAGCAGCCGGGGACGGGCTCATAATGAAAAACTGTTTTTT. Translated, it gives CASSRGRAHNEKLFF.

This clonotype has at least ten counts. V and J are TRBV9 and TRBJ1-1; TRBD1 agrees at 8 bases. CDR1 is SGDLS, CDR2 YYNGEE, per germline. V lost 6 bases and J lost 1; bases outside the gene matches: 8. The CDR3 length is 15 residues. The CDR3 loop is CASTLTGQGNTEAFF. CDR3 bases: TGTGCCAGCACTTTAACCGGACAGGGGAACACTGAAGCTTTCTTT.

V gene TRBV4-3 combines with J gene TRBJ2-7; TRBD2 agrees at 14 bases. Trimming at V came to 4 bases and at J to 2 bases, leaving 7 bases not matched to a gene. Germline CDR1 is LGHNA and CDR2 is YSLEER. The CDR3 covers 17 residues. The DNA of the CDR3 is TGCGCCAGCAGCCCTGGACTAGCGGGGGGTATACCCTACGAGCAGTACTTC. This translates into CASSPGLAGGIPYEQYF.

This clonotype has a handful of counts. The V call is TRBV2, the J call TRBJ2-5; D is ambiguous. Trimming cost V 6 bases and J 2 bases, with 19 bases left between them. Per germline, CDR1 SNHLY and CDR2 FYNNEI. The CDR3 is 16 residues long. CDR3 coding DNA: TGTGCCAGCAGCGTCGTTCCGTCCGACCATCAAGAGACCCAGTACTTC. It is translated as CASSVVPSDHQETQYF.

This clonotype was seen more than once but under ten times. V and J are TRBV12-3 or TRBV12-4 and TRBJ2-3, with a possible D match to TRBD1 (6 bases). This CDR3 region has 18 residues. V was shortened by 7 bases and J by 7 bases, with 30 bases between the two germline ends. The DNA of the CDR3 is TGTGCCAGCACCCTACCCCCAGGACTGGGGGTCGGGACATATACGCAGTATTTT. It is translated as CASTLPPGLGVGTYTQYF.

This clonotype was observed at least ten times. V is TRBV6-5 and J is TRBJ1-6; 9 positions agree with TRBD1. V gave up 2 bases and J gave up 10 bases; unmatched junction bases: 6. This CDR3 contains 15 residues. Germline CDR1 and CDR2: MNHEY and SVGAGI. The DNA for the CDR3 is TGTGCCAGCAGTTACCGCCGGGACAGGGAATCACCCCTCCACTTT. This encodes CASSYRRDRESPLHF.

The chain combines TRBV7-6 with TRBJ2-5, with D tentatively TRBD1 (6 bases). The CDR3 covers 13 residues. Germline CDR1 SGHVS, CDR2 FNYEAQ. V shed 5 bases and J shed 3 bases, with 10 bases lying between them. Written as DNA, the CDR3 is TGTGCCAGCAGCCAGAGGACAGAAGAGACCCAGTACTTC. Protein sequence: CASSQRTEETQYF.

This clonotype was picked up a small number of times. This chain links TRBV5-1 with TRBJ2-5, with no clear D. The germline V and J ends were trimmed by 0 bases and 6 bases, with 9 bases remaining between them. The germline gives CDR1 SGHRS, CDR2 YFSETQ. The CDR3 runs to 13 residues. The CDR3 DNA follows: TGCGCCAGCAGCTTGGCGGCGGAGCAGACCCAGTACTTC. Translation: CASSLAAEQTQYF.

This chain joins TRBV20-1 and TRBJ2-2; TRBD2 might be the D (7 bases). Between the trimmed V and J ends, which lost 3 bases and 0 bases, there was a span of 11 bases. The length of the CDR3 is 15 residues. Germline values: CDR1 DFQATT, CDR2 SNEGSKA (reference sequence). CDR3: CSASGGPPNTGELFF. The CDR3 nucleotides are TGCAGTGCTAGCGGGGGGCCCCCGAACACCGGGGAGCTGTTTTTT.

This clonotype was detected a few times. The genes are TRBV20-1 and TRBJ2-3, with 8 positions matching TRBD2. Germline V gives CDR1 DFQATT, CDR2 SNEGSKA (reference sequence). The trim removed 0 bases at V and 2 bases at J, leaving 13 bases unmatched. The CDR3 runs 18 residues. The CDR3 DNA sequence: TGCAGTGCTAGAGATCCTGCGGGGGGCCGCCTAATCACAGATACGCAGTATTTT. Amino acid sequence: CSARDPAGGRLITDTQYF.

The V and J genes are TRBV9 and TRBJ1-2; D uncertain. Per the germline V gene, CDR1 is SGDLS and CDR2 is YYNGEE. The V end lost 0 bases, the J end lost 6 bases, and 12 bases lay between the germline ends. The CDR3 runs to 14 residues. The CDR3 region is CASSVVPDQDGYTF. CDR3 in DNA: TGTGCCAGCAGCGTAGTCCCGGATCAAGATGGCTACACCTTC.

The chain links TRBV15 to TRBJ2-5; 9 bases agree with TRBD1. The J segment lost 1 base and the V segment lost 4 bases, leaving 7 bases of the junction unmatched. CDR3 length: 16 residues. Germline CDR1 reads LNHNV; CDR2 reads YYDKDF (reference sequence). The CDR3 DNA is TGTGCCACCAGCATGGGACTACAGGGGGCCCAAGAGACCCAGTACTTC. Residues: CATSMGLQGAQETQYF.

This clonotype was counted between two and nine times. CDR3 sequence (DNA): TGTGCCAGCAGCCGCGGACTAGACAATGAGCAGTTCTTC. As protein: CASSRGLDNEQFF. V is TRBV7-3 and J is TRBJ2-1; 7 nucleotides match TRBD2. This CDR3 region has 13 residues. Unmatched junction bases numbered 3, after V lost 5 bases and J lost 5 bases. CDR1 SGHTA and CDR2 FQGTGA come from the germline V gene.

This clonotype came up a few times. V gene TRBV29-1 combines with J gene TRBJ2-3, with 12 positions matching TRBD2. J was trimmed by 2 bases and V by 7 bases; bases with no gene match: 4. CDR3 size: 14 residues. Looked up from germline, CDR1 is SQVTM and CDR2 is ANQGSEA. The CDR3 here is CSARLAGVTDTQYF. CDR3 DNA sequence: TGCAGCGCCAGACTAGCGGGGGTCACAGATACGCAGTATTTT.

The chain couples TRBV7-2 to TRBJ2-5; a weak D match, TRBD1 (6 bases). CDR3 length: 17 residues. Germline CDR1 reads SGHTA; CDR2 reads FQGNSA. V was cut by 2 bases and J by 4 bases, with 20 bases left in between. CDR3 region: CASSLTRSGRGRETQYF. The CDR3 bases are TGTGCCAGCAGCTTAACGCGTTCCGGCAGGGGTAGAGAGACCCAGTACTTC.

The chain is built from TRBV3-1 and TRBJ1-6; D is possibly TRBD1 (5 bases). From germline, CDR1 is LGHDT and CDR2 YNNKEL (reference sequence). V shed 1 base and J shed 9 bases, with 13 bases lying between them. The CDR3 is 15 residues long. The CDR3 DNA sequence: TGTGCCAGCAGCCAAGTTAGGCAGGGAGGTTCACCCCTCCACTTT. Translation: CASSQVRQGGSPLHF.

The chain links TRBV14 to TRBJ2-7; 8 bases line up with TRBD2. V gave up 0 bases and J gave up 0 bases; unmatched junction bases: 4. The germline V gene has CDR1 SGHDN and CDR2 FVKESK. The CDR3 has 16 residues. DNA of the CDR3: TGTGCCAGCAGCCAAGATCTAGCGGGCAGCTCCTACGAGCAGTACGTC. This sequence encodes CASSQDLAGSSYEQYV.

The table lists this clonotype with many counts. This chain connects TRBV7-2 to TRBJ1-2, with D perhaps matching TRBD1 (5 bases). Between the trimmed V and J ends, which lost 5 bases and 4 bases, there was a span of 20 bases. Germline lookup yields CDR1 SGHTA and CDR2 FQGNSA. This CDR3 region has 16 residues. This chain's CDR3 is CASSPRKGEGSYGYTF. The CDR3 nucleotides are TGTGCCAGCAGCCCTAGGAAGGGCGAGGGGTCCTATGGCTACACCTTC.

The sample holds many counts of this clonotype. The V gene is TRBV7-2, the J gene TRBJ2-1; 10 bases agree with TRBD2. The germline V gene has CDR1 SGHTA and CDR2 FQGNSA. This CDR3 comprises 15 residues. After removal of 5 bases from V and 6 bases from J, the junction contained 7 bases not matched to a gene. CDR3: CASSLSGGALNEQFF. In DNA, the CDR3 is TGTGCCAGCAGCCTGAGCGGGGGGGCCCTCAATGAGCAGTTCTTC.